This T cell receptor (beta chain) was found in a study of blood T cell repertoires in COVID-19. Study summary: Italy, Spain and the United States were the sources of the convalescent and acute COVID-19 samples. In each case, the material was cDNA or gDNA derived from T cells, B-cell-depleted T cells, or PBMCs.

Under the authors' procedure: Estimates of nucleated cell counts were drawn from the amplification of reference gene primers. Only in-frame clones appear in the TCRdb table, and some are missing; sequencing was by immunoSEQ multiplex PCR. The V and J calls and clone size come from that table; D and trimming were worked out from the DNA. Of approximately 340,000 clones listed, around 83% are singletons. V lost 7 bases to trimming and J lost 2 bases, with 5 bases between them. The CDR3 is 12 amino acids. Germline-derived CDR1 and CDR2 are SGHAT and FQNNGV. This chain connects TRBV11-2 to TRBJ2-2; no firm D call. The source of this sequence is a man aged 30 to 39 with active or convalescent COVID-19. The material sequenced was peripheral blood. The chain's CDR3 is CASIHNTGELFF. The DNA for the CDR3 is TGTGCCAGCATTCATAACACCGGGGAGCTGTTTTTT.